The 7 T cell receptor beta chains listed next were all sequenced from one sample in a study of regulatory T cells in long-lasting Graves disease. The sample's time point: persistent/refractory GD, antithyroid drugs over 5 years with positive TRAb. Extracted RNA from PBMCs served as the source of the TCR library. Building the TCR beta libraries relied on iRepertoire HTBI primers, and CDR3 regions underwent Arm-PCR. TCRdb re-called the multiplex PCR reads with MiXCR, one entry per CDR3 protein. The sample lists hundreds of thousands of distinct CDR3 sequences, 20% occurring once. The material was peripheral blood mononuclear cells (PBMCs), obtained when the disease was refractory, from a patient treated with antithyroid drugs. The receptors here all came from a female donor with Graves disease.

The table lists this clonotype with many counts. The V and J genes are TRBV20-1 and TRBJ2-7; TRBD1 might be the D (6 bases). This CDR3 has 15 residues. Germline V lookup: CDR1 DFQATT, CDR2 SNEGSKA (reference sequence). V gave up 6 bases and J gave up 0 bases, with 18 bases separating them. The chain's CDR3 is CSASETGFDSYEQYF. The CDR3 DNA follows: TGCAGTGCATCCGAGACAGGCTTTGACTCCTACGAGCAGTACTTC.

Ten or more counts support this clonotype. The CDR3 coding sequence is TGTGCCAGCAAATGGGGGGCTCCCGTCTATGGCTACACCTTC. As protein: CASKWGAPVYGYTF. The chain is built from TRBV28 and TRBJ1-2; a weak D match, TRBD1 (6 bases). The V gene lost 7 bases and the J gene lost 4 bases, with 16 bases spanning the gap. Per the germline V gene, CDR1 is MDHEN and CDR2 is SYDVKM. The CDR3 has 14 residues.

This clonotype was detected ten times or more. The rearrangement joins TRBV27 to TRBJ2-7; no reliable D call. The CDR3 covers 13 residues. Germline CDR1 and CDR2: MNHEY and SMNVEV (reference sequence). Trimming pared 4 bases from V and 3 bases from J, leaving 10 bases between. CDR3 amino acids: CASSYQDSYEQYF. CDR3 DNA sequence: TGTGCCAGCAGTTACCAGGATAGCTACGAGCAGTACTTC.

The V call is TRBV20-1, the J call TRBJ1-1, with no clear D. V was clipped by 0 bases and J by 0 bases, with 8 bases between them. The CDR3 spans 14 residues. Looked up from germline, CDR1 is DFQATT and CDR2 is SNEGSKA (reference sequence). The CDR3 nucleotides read TGCAGTGCTAGAGAAGGTTCCGTGAACACTGAAGCTTTCTTT. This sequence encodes CSAREGSVNTEAFF.

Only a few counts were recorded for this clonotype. CDR3 DNA sequence: TGTGCCAGCAGCCAAGGGGGACTAAGAGTTACCGGGGAGCTGTTTTTT. Translated, it gives CASSQGGLRVTGELFF. This sequence joins TRBV4-2 and TRBJ2-2, with 7 bases matching TRBD2. This CDR3 spans 16 amino acids. Per the germline V gene, CDR1 is LGHNA and CDR2 is YNFKEQ. V was clipped by 1 base and J by 5 bases; unmatched bases: 7.

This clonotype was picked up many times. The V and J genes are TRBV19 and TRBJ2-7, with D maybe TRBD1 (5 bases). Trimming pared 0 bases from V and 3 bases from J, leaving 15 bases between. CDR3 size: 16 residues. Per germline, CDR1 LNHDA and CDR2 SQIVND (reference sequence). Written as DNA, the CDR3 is TGTGCCAGTAGTATAGATTCTCCAGGGATCGGCTACGAGCAGTACTTC. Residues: CASSIDSPGIGYEQYF.

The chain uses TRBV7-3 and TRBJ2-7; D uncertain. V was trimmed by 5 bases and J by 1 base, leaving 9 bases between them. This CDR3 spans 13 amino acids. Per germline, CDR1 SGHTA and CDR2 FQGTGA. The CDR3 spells CASSPVGSYEQYF. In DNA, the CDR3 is TGTGCCAGCAGCCCCGTCGGGTCCTACGAGCAGTACTTC.